This record concerns one T cell receptor beta chain sequence. The target antigen is unknown. These data belong to a study of cytomegalovirus exposure and HLA in healthy donors. A multiplex PCR was run with 60 Vbeta primers and 13 Jbeta primers. The assay was immunoSEQ multiplex PCR, and TCRdb's table has in-frame clones only and misses some. There are 120,000 or so clones in the sample; about 15% occur only once, and around 2.6% lies in the top ten. Whole-study findings and limits: In vitro confirmation showed a few CMV-associated chains to be CMV antigen specific.

The sequence was collected from a female donor in good health and CMV-seropositive. Sample: PBMCs.

CDR3 sequence reads: CASRKTGDPSFPETQYF. CDR3 nucleotide sequence: TGTGCCAGCAGAAAAACGGGGGACCCCAGCTTCCCAGAGACCCAGTACTTC. The rearrangement links TRBV7-6 to TRBJ2-5, with D perhaps TRBD2 (6 bases). In germline, CDR1 is SGHVS, CDR2 FNYEAQ. This CDR3 spans 17 amino acids. V lost 6 bases, J lost 4 bases, and 24 bases lay in between.